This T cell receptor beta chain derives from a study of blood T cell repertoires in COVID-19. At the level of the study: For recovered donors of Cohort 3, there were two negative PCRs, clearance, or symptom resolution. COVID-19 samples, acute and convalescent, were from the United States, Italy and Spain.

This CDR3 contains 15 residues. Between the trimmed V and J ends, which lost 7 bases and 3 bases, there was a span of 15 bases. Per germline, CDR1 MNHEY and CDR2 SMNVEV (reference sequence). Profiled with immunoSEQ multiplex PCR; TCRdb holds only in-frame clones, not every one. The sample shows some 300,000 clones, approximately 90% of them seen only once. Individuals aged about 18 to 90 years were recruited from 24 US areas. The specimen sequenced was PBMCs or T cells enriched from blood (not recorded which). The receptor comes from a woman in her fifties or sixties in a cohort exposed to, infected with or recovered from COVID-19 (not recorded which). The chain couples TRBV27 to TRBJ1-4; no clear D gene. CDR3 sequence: CASKRGSWSNEKLFF. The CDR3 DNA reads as TGTGCCAGCAAACGAGGGTCTTGGTCTAATGAAAAACTGTTTTTT. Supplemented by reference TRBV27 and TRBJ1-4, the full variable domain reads EAQVTQNPRYLITVTGKKLTVTCSQNMNHEYMSWYRQDPGLGLRQIYYSMNVEVTDKGDVPEGYKVSRKEKRNFPLILESPSPNQTSLYFCASKRGSWSNEKLFFGSGTQLSVL.